This T cell receptor (beta chain) appears in the sequencing data of a study of T-cell memory formation after mild COVID-19. On the study more broadly: TCR clustering was largely donor specific.

The CDR3 sequence is 13 residues long. CDR1 is LNHNV, CDR2 YYDKDF, per germline (reference sequence). V was trimmed by 7 bases and J by 1 base, leaving 7 bases between them. Study-level points and caveats: Shrinking CD4+ clones resided mostly in CM and EM, and CD8+ ones in EMRA. The pre-infection memory compartment contained some responding clones, suggesting cross-reactive memory joined.

The table lists this clonotype with a few counts. Antigen: not known. TCR alpha and TCR beta cDNA libraries carrying sample barcodes and UMIs came from 5'RACE with constant-segment primers. MiXCR, run by TCRdb on the 5' RACE reads, gives a single entry per CDR3 protein. The sample has about 390,000 distinct CDR3 sequences, 20% to 25% seen once. The sample was PBMCs or a T cell subset sorted from them (not recorded which). This TCR derives from an adult woman who had mild COVID-19 (a few samples of this study predate the infection). Cell type and time point are not known. The chain joins TRBV15 to TRBJ2-2; D is unresolved. Written as DNA, the CDR3 is TGTGCCACCAAGGATCGGAACACCGGGGAGCTGTTTTTT. This translates into CATKDRNTGELFF. Using reference TRBV15 and TRBJ2-2 for the parts outside the CDR3, the full variable domain is DAMVIQNPRYQVTQFGKPVTLSCSQTLNHNVMYWYQQKSSQAPKLLFHYYDKDFNNEADTPDNFQSRRPNTSFCFLDIRSPGLGDTAMYLCATKDRNTGELFFGEGSRLTVL.